One and the same sample provided the 29 T cell receptor beta chains below, sequenced in a study of blood T cell repertoires in COVID-19 (dated by TCRdb to the early 2020s). Receptor amplification or capture employed the immunoSEQ multiplex PCR assay. TCRdb retrieved this table from immuneACCESS and kept in-frame rearrangements only. Not all clones are present; in checked studies, unresolved V genes account for under half, and no reason is known for the remainder. This sample holds 250,000 to 300,000 clones; 70% to 90% were observed only once. The ten largest account for under 2.5% of the sample. Sequencing was done on a sample of PBMCs or T cells enriched from blood (not recorded which). The receptor set was obtained from a woman in her fifties or sixties in a cohort exposed to, infected with or recovered from COVID-19 (not recorded which).

In this sample, this clone turned up once. The V and J genes are TRBV4-2 and TRBJ2-7, with D uncertain. This CDR3 has 11 residues. CDR1 and CDR2 from the germline V gene are LGHNA and YNFKEQ. Trimming removed 5 bases from V and 3 bases from J, with 5 bases in between. The CDR3 DNA sequence: TGTGCCAGCAGCACGGGCTACGAGCAGTACTTC. The encoded protein is CASSTGYEQYF.

The chain employs TRBV19 and TRBJ1-1; a possible D gene is TRBD1 (5 bases). V lost 1 base and J 2 bases, leaving 14 bases between the germline ends. Looked up from germline, CDR1 is LNHDA and CDR2 is SQIVND (reference sequence). CDR3 length equals 16 residues. DNA for the CDR3: TGTGCCAGTAGTATAGTGGGCAGGGATCCAAACACTGAAGCTTTCTTT. It specifies CASSIVGRDPNTEAFF.

The chain uses TRBV10-3 and TRBJ1-2; 10 positions match TRBD1. J was trimmed by 8 bases and V by 6 bases; bases with no gene match: 3. This CDR3 comprises 12 residues. Germline V CDR1 and CDR2: ENHRY, SYGVKD. The CDR3, as DNA: TGTGCCATCAGACGACAGGGGGCCGGCTACACCTTC. It specifies CAIRRQGAGYTF.

The DNA for the CDR3 is TGTGCCAGCAGCTTGGCAGGGGGTCAAGAGACCCAGTACTTC. Its translation is CASSLAGGQETQYF. V gene TRBV5-4 combines with J gene TRBJ2-5, with TRBD1 identical over 7 bases. Trimming removed 0 bases from V and 2 bases from J; junction bases left unmatched: 1. The CDR3 has 14 residues. Germline V gene data show CDR1 as SGHNT and CDR2 as YYREEE (reference sequence).

The gene calls are TRBV18 and TRBJ2-7; D ambiguous. V lost 4 bases, J lost 6 bases, and 10 bases lay in between. Germline CDR1 is KGHSH and CDR2 is LQKENI. The CDR3 runs to 12 residues. The CDR3 nucleotides are TGTGCCAGCTCACGCCCTGCCAGCGAGCAGTACTTC. Its translation: CASSRPASEQYF.

The rearrangement links TRBV7-6 to TRBJ2-1, with TRBD2 matching over 7 bases. This CDR3 region has 13 residues. Trimming at V came to 1 base and at J to 13 bases, leaving 7 bases not matched to a gene. Germline loops: CDR1 SGHVS, CDR2 FNYEAQ. The CDR3 loop is CASSLDREESQFF. Here the CDR3 DNA reads TGTGCCAGCAGCTTAGATCGGGAGGAGAGTCAGTTCTTC. Combining the CDR3 with reference TRBV7-6 and TRBJ2-1 gives the whole variable domain GAGVSQSPRYKVTKRGQDVALRCDPISGHVSLYWYRQALGQGPEFLTYFNYEAQQDKSGLPNDRFSAERPEGSISTLTIQRTEQRDSAMYRCASSLDREESQFFGPGTRLTVL.

The V and J genes are TRBV7-2 and TRBJ2-3; TRBD2 aligns across 16 bases. V was clipped by 5 bases and J by 5 bases; unmatched bases: 4. Germline assignment: CDR1 SGHTA and CDR2 FQGNSA. The CDR3 sequence is 16 residues long. The CDR3 DNA reads TGTGCCAGCAGCCTCGGGACTAGCGGGAGGGAAGATACGCAGTATTTT. Its translation: CASSLGTSGREDTQYF.

This chain uses TRBV9 with TRBJ1-1; a possible D gene is TRBD1 (5 bases). The V end was cut by 3 bases, the J end by 5 bases, with 14 bases between. Germline V gives CDR1 SGDLS, CDR2 YYNGEE. The CDR3 contains 14 residues. The CDR3 reads CASSADFGGTEAFF. The DNA for the CDR3 is TGTGCCAGCAGCGCAGACTTTGGGGGGACTGAAGCTTTCTTT. Using reference TRBV9 and TRBJ1-1 for the parts outside the CDR3, the full variable domain is DSGVTQTPKHLITATGQRVTLRCSPRSGDLSVYWYQQSLDQGLQFLIQYYNGEERAKGNILERFSAQQFPDLHSELNLSSLELGDSALYFCASSADFGGTEAFFGQGTRLTVV.

This clone was recorded once. V usage is TRBV24-1 and J usage is TRBJ2-5; tentatively, D is TRBD2 (6 bases). This CDR3 comprises 13 residues. Germline V lookup: CDR1 KGHDR, CDR2 SFDVKD. The V and J ends lost 9 bases and 3 bases respectively, with 13 bases between them. The CDR3 DNA is TGTGCCACCTGGGGATGGGAGGAAGAGACCCAGTACTTC. Amino acids: CATWGWEEETQYF.

The J gene is TRBJ1-4, the V gene TRBV5-6, with D perhaps matching TRBD1 (5 bases). CDR1 SGHDT and CDR2 YYEEEE come from the germline V gene. This CDR3 is built from 15 residues. V lost 2 bases to trimming and J lost 7 bases, with 15 bases between them. The CDR3: CASSLGSLGGEKLFF. For the CDR3, the DNA is TGTGCCAGCAGCTTAGGTAGCCTCGGGGGTGAAAAACTGTTTTTT.

The genes are TRBV3-1 (or the pseudogene TRBV3-2) and TRBJ2-5; 8 bases line up with TRBD2. CDR1 is LGHDT, CDR2 YNNKEL, per germline (reference sequence). The CDR3 runs 16 residues. Losses at the gene ends were 1 base for V and 5 bases for J; bases not matched to a gene: 9. DNA of the CDR3: TGTGCCAGCAGCCAAGCAACGGGAGGGCTGTCGGAGACCCAGTACTTC. Protein product: CASSQATGGLSETQYF.

The genes are TRBV5-4 and TRBJ2-1; 8 positions match TRBD2. CDR1 and CDR2 (germline): SGHNT, YYREEE (reference sequence). This CDR3 is built from 14 residues. Trimming cost V 4 bases and J 9 bases; bases outside gene matches: 9. CDR3 in amino acids: CASSAPGLGAEQFF. CDR3 nucleotides: TGTGCCAGCAGCGCGCCGGGACTAGGGGCTGAGCAGTTCTTC.

The chain uses TRBV5-4 and TRBJ2-5, with 9 bases aligning to TRBD2. With V trimmed by 4 bases and J by 4 bases, 2 bases remained unmatched. Germline V gene sequence: CDR1 SGHNT, CDR2 YYREEE (reference sequence). CDR3 length: 13 residues. CDR3 bases: TGTGCCAGCAGCCCGACTAGCGGAGAGACCCAGTACTTC. Protein: CASSPTSGETQYF.

The chain couples TRBV7-9 to TRBJ1-6, with D unresolved. CDR3 length: 16 residues. Germline CDR1 and CDR2: SEHNR and FQNEAQ (reference sequence). Deletions cut 5 bases from V and 6 bases from J, with 17 bases between. In DNA, the CDR3 is TGTGCCAGCAGCCCCCGCGCTATCCATCCTAATTCACCCCTCCACTTT. Encoded protein: CASSPRAIHPNSPLHF.

This sequence joins TRBV3-1 (or the pseudogene TRBV3-2) and TRBJ1-2; 9 bases align to TRBD1. V was pared by 5 bases and J by 3 bases, with 1 base of the junction left unmatched. The CDR3 consists of 13 residues. Germline CDR1 and CDR2: LGHDT and YNNKEL (reference sequence). DNA for the CDR3: TGTGCCAGCAGCTGGACAGGGGACTATGGCTACACCTTC. It is translated as CASSWTGDYGYTF.

The rearrangement links TRBV30 to TRBJ1-1; D perhaps matches TRBD1 (5 bases). The germline V and J ends were trimmed by 3 bases and 0 bases, with 11 bases remaining between them. This CDR3 is 14 amino acids long. Germline CDR1 and CDR2: GTSNPN and SVGIG (reference sequence). Here the CDR3 DNA reads TGTGCCTGGAGCCGACAGACGATGAACACTGAAGCTTTCTTT. This translates into CAWSRQTMNTEAFF. The full variable domain, rest sourced from reference TRBV30 and TRBJ1-1, is SQTIHQWPATLVQPVGSPLSLECTVEGTSNPNLYWYRQAAGRGLQLLFYSVGIGQISSEVPQNLSASRPQDRQFILSSKKLLLSDSGFYLCAWSRQTMNTEAFFGQGTRLTVV.

The chain recombines TRBV27 with TRBJ1-1, with D hard to call. The CDR3 has 14 amino acids. V lost 0 bases and J lost 1, with 6 bases in between. CDR1 and CDR2 from the germline V gene are MNHEY and SMNVEV (reference sequence). The DNA of the CDR3 is TGTGCCAGCAGTTTATCGGGAGAGAACACTGAAGCTTTCTTT. Translation gives CASSLSGENTEAFF.

This clone was recorded only once. This chain uses TRBV13 with TRBJ1-1; D not resolved. CDR3 size: 12 residues. V lost 1 base and J 6 bases, leaving 6 bases between the germline ends. In germline, CDR1 is PRHDT, CDR2 FYEKMQ (reference sequence). The CDR3 nucleotides are TGTGCCAGCAGCTTAGTTCGCGCTGAAGCTTTCTTT. It translates to CASSLVRAEAFF.

This sequence joins TRBV29-1 and TRBJ2-1; D gene uncertain. V was shortened by 8 bases and J by 7 bases, with 21 bases between the two germline ends. The CDR3 length is 14 residues. The germline V gene encodes CDR1 SQVTM and CDR2 ANQGSEA. The CDR3 is CSCKTPARGNEQFF. The DNA of the CDR3 is TGCAGCTGTAAAACCCCAGCGCGCGGAAATGAGCAGTTCTTC.

The CDR3 DNA sequence: TGTGCCAGCTCTTTAAGCGGGAGGGCCCGTTCGGGCCCAGATACGCAGTATTTT. Its protein product is CASSLSGRARSGPDTQYF. The gene calls are TRBV2 and TRBJ2-3; 10 bases match TRBD2. The V and J ends lost 8 bases and 4 bases, in that order; junction bases with no gene match: 18. This CDR3 spans 18 amino acids. From germline, CDR1 is SNHLY and CDR2 FYNNEI.

This clone showed up just a few times. The chain combines TRBV10-1 with TRBJ1-6; 10 bases fit TRBD1. The V segment lost 6 bases and the J segment 6 bases; nucleotides outside the gene matches: 5. CDR1 is WNHNN and CDR2 is SYGVQD in the germline V gene (reference sequence). The CDR3 covers 15 residues. CDR3 region: CASRPGQGTNSPLHF. The DNA of the CDR3 is TGCGCCAGCAGGCCGGGACAGGGGACTAATTCACCCCTCCACTTT.

This clone has a single count. V is TRBV30 and J is TRBJ2-2; weak D call: TRBD2 (5 bases). This CDR3 has 15 residues. Between the trimmed V and J ends, which lost 0 bases and 5 bases, there was a span of 13 bases. Germline values: CDR1 GTSNPN, CDR2 SVGIG (reference sequence). The CDR3 region has the DNA TGTGCCTGGAGTGTATGGGGAGTAGGGACCGGGGAGCTGTTTTTT. Translation gives CAWSVWGVGTGELFF.

Only one count was recorded for this clone. V gene TRBV28 combines with J gene TRBJ1-3, with a tentative D call TRBD1 (5 bases). The CDR3 length is 14 residues. V lost 8 bases and J lost 0, with 11 bases in between. Germline V CDR1 and CDR2: MDHEN, SYDVKM. The CDR3 DNA sequence: TGTGCCAGCTGTGAAAGGGGCTCTGGAAACACCATATATTTT. This codes for CASCERGSGNTIYF.

The chain links TRBV19 to TRBJ1-2; the D gene is possibly TRBD1 (6 bases). Trimming removed 10 bases from V and 2 bases from J, with 14 bases in between. From germline, CDR1 is LNHDA and CDR2 SQIVND (reference sequence). CDR3 length: 13 amino acids. CDR3 DNA sequence: TGTGCCACCACACAGGGAAGAAACTATGGCTACACCTTC. Translation: CATTQGRNYGYTF. The variable domain in full, with the rest retrieved from reference TRBV19 and TRBJ1-2, is DGGITQSPKYLFRKEGQNVTLSCEQNLNHDAMYWYRQDPGQGLRLIYYSQIVNDFQKGDIAEGYSVSREKKESFPLTVTSAQKNPTAFYLCATTQGRNYGYTFGSGTRLTVV.

The chain recombines TRBV29-1 with TRBJ2-5; TRBD1 agrees at 11 bases. Germline V lookup: CDR1 SQVTM, CDR2 ANQGSEA. The CDR3 is made up of 14 amino acids. Trimming at V came to 0 bases and at J to 5 bases, leaving 2 bases not matched to a gene. CDR3 in amino acids: CSVEEWTGGETQYF. Here the CDR3 DNA reads TGCAGCGTTGAAGAGTGGACAGGGGGCGAGACCCAGTACTTC.

The chain links TRBV27 to TRBJ2-7, with 8 bases identical to TRBD2. This CDR3 is 14 amino acids long. The germline V gene has CDR1 MNHEY and CDR2 SMNVEV (reference sequence). Unmatched junction bases numbered 7, after V lost 5 bases and J lost 4 bases. This CDR3 reads CASSLGLALYEQYF. CDR3 DNA sequence: TGTGCCAGCAGTCTCGGACTAGCTCTATACGAGCAGTACTTC.

The chain employs TRBV7-3 and TRBJ2-1; 8 bases are a match to TRBD2. The CDR3 is 16 residues long. Germline values: CDR1 SGHTA, CDR2 FQGTGA. With 5 bases clipped from V and 4 bases from J, the junction kept 10 bases outside the gene matches. The CDR3 DNA reads TGTGCCAGCAGCGCCAGCGGGAGCCCCCCTTACAATGAGCAGTTCTTC. Residues: CASSASGSPPYNEQFF.

This rearrangement joins TRBV9 to TRBJ2-1, with D uncertain. The CDR3 runs 14 residues. V was pared by 4 bases and J by 1 base, with 9 bases between. Germline CDR1 reads SGDLS; CDR2 reads YYNGEE. In DNA form, the CDR3 reads TGTGCCAGCAGCCCAAATCAATCCTACAATGAGCAGTTCTTC. Protein product: CASSPNQSYNEQFF. Combining the CDR3 with reference TRBV9 and TRBJ2-1 gives the whole variable domain DSGVTQTPKHLITATGQRVTLRCSPRSGDLSVYWYQQSLDQGLQFLIQYYNGEERAKGNILERFSAQQFPDLHSELNLSSLELGDSALYFCASSPNQSYNEQFFGPGTRLTVL.

The chain couples TRBV6-6 to TRBJ2-1; the match to TRBD2 covers 7 bases. The ends lost 0 bases at V and 9 bases at J; junction bases unmatched: 5. CDR1 is MNHNY and CDR2 is SVGAGI in the germline V gene (reference sequence). The CDR3 extends over 14 amino acids. The CDR3 sequence is CASSYSGGSREQFF. The CDR3, as DNA: TGTGCCAGCAGTTACTCCGGGGGGAGCCGTGAGCAGTTCTTC.